This T cell receptor beta chain was documented in a study of Graves' ophthalmopathy and Graves' hyperthyroidism. Overall study: Peripheral blood samples were taken at initial diagnosis, before any treatment.

Other autoimmune disease, uncontrolled infection, pregnancy and lactation led to exclusion. Investigators amplified TCR beta CDR3 regions from RNA transcripts. Second-round multiplex PCR followed a first-round RT-PCR using HTBI primers. Via MiXCR, TCRdb re-called the multiplex PCR reads, giving one row per CDR3 protein. The sample records some 390,000 distinct CDR3 sequences, about 17% being singletons. Germline V lookup: CDR1 MNHEY, CDR2 SMNVEV (reference sequence). Deletions cut 8 bases from V and 11 bases from J, with 22 bases between. This CDR3 spans 14 amino acids. This clonotype appeared many times.

The genes are TRBV27 and TRBJ1-5, with TRBD1 as a possible D gene (6 bases). The specimen was peripheral blood. This clonotype originated in a woman aged 18-30 years with Graves' ophthalmopathy. The CDR3 nucleotides read TGTGCCAGCGGACTTCAGGGGAGCTTCCAGTCCCAGCATTTT. Translating gives CASGLQGSFQSQHF.